The next 32 T cell receptor beta chains were all read from a single sample in a study of beta chain features in type 1 diabetes. The whole isolated RNA underwent reverse transcription, so sequencing captured expressed TCRB transcripts. Profiling relied on immunoSEQ multiplex PCR, and the TCRdb table lists in-frame clones only, not all of them. Among around 180,000 clones listed, 6.5% to 9.5% were seen once. Study-wide results and limits: Shorter TCRB CDR3s, moderately but significantly so, marked every one of the four CD4+ subsets in Type 1 diabetes patients.

Their recognized antigens are unknown. The sample consisted of central memory CD4+ T cells from blood. These receptors came from a woman in her thirties or forties with type 1 diabetes.

This clone was observed many times. V usage is TRBV10-3 and J usage is TRBJ1-2; D not resolved. The CDR3 extends over 13 amino acids. Trimming left V 7 bases short and J 4 bases short, with 13 bases between. CDR1 is ENHRY, CDR2 SYGVKD, per germline. The CDR3 DNA reads as TGTGCCATCACCGGGGAGGGTTTCTATGGCTACACCTTC. Protein: CAITGEGFYGYTF.

This clone has just a few counts. The chain links TRBV28 to TRBJ2-3; 10 nucleotides line up with TRBD1. Trimming cost V 5 bases and J 7 bases; bases outside gene matches: 9. The CDR3 contains 15 residues. Germline V gene sequence: CDR1 MDHEN, CDR2 SYDVKM. The CDR3 region has the DNA TGTGCCAGCAGTCGCCGGGACAGGGGCGCACATACGCAGTATTTT. The encoded protein is CASSRRDRGAHTQYF.

This clone was found a few times. V and J are TRBV6-5 and TRBJ2-3; 8 bases are a match to TRBD2. V lost 8 bases to trimming and J lost 4 bases; unmatched junction nucleotides: 8. The germline CDR1 and CDR2 sequences are MNHEY and SVGAGI. This CDR3 comprises 14 residues. The DNA for the CDR3 is TGTGCCAGCTCGAGCGGGGGTGGGGCAGATACGCAGTATTTT. Its protein product is CASSSGGGADTQYF.

This clone was counted only a few times. The chain employs TRBV7-6 and TRBJ1-2; D remains unclear. CDR3 length: 13 amino acids. Germline V gives CDR1 SGHVS, CDR2 FNYEAQ. Trimming removed 5 bases from V and 4 bases from J, with 11 bases in between. The CDR3 DNA sequence: TGTGCCAGCAGCCCCGCGGCCATCTATGGCTACACCTTC. This gives the protein CASSPAAIYGYTF.

This clone was detected a few times. The V call is TRBV7-2, the J call TRBJ1-5; 8 bases map to TRBD1. J lost 1 base, V lost 5 bases, and 7 bases had no gene match. The CDR3 contains 16 residues. Germline V CDR1 and CDR2: SGHTA, FQGNSA. The CDR3 loop reads CASSRRTGMSNQPQHF. DNA of the CDR3: TGTGCCAGCAGCCGTAGGACAGGGATGAGCAATCAGCCCCAGCATTTT.

The rearrangement uses TRBV6-6 and TRBJ2-1; 9 nucleotides align to TRBD2. Trimming removed 4 bases from V and 16 bases from J; junction bases left unmatched: 8. The CDR3 is 12 amino acids. Germline-derived CDR1 and CDR2 are MNHNY and SVGAGI (reference sequence). The CDR3 DNA follows: TGTGCCAGCAGTTCCCCGGGACTAGCTTCCTTCTTC. Its translation: CASSSPGLASFF.

A few counts support this clone. The V gene is TRBV29-1, the J gene TRBJ2-3; 8 nucleotides match TRBD1. The CDR3 spans 15 residues. CDR1 and CDR2 (germline): SQVTM, ANQGSEA. V was clipped by 3 bases and J by 2 bases; unmatched bases: 7. For the CDR3, the DNA is TGCAGCGTTGAGTCGGGACAGGAAACCACAGATACGCAGTATTTT. It is translated as CSVESGQETTDTQYF.

The V and J genes are TRBV5-4 and TRBJ1-2, with a possible D match to TRBD1 (6 bases). V lost 0 bases and J lost 4, with 10 bases in between. Germline CDR1 SGHNT, CDR2 YYREEE (reference sequence). This CDR3 has 14 residues. CDR3 sequence (DNA): TGTGCCAGCAGCTTGGCCGGGACACCCTATGGCTACACCTTC. This sequence encodes CASSLAGTPYGYTF.

This clone has only a few counts. The V gene is TRBV5-5, the J gene TRBJ1-1; 7 bases agree with TRBD1. The CDR3 length is 15 residues. V lost 4 bases, J lost 1 base, and 7 bases stayed unmatched. Germline-derived CDR1 and CDR2 are SGHKS and YYEKEE (reference sequence). This CDR3 reads CASSSYRGANTEAFF. CDR3 sequence (DNA): TGTGCCAGCAGCAGTTACAGGGGAGCGAACACTGAAGCTTTCTTT.

In its sample, this clone was seen a few times. The chain uses TRBV4-1 and TRBJ2-1, with a weak D call TRBD1 (6 bases). Germline values: CDR1 MGHRA, CDR2 YSYEKL. There are 16 residues in the CDR3. Between the trimmed V and J ends, which lost 1 base and 2 bases, there was a span of 12 bases. Here the CDR3 DNA reads TGCGCCAGCAGCCAAGGGACAGAACTAGCCTACAATGAGCAGTTCTTC. It encodes CASSQGTELAYNEQFF.

The chain combines TRBV27 with TRBJ2-3; TRBD2 agrees at 10 bases. The CDR3 has 15 residues. Germline CDR1 is MNHEY and CDR2 is SMNVEV (reference sequence). Trimming took 6 bases from V and 4 from J; bases not matched to a gene: 7. CDR3 amino acids: CASRPGTSAADTQYF. For the CDR3, the DNA is TGTGCCAGCAGGCCCGGGACTAGCGCAGCAGATACGCAGTATTTT.

The J gene is TRBJ1-6, the V gene TRBV5-4; 8 bases match TRBD1. This CDR3 comprises 15 residues. Germline values: CDR1 SGHNT, CDR2 YYREEE (reference sequence). V dropped 4 bases and J dropped 9; count of bases not matched to a gene: 9. The CDR3 protein is CASSRKDREGSPLHF. The CDR3 nucleotides read TGTGCCAGCAGCCGTAAGGACAGGGAAGGTTCACCCCTCCACTTT.

V is TRBV9 and J is TRBJ2-1, with 9 bases fitting TRBD2. With V trimmed by 4 bases and J by 5 bases, 13 bases remained unmatched. The CDR3 covers 17 residues. Germline V lookup: CDR1 SGDLS, CDR2 YYNGEE. CDR3 DNA: TGTGCCAGCAGCCCCCTTCAGCCGACTAGCGGAAACAATGAGCAGTTCTTC. This sequence encodes CASSPLQPTSGNNEQFF.

This clone occurred many times. The gene calls are TRBV2 and TRBJ1-6; unclear D gene. The CDR3 has 14 residues. Trimming left V 5 bases short and J 0 bases short, with 5 bases between. CDR1 and CDR2 from the germline V gene are SNHLY and FYNNEI. The CDR3 DNA reads TGTGCCAGCAGTCCGGGCTCCTATAATTCACCCCTCCACTTT. Its protein is CASSPGSYNSPLHF. Full variable domain (outside the CDR3, taken from reference TRBV2 and TRBJ1-6): EPEVTQTPSHQVTQMGQEVILRCVPISNHLYFYWYRQILGQKVEFLVSFYNNEISEKSEIFDDQFSVERPDGSNFTLKIRSTKLEDSAMYFCASSPGSYNSPLHFGNGTRLTVT.

This clone was detected a few times. V and J are TRBV29-1 and TRBJ2-3, with 8 bases lining up with TRBD2. The CDR3 covers 13 residues. With 4 bases clipped from V and 8 bases from J, the junction kept 8 bases outside the gene matches. Germline V gene lookup returns CDR1 SQVTM and CDR2 ANQGSEA. The DNA of the CDR3 is TGCAGCGTTGCACTTAGACTAGCGCCTACGCAGTATTTT. Translating gives CSVALRLAPTQYF.

This clone was detected only a few times. The V and J genes are TRBV29-1 and TRBJ1-1, with a weak D call TRBD1 (6 bases). The CDR3 is made up of 15 amino acids. The V and J ends lost 6 bases and 4 bases respectively, with 21 bases between them. The V gene's germline CDR1 is SQVTM and CDR2 ANQGSEA. The CDR3 DNA is TGCAGCGTCCCACTCAGCAACAGGGTCGGCACTGAAGCTTTCTTT. Translated, it gives CSVPLSNRVGTEAFF.

The table lists this clone with a few counts. The chain carries TRBV7-2 and TRBJ2-1, with 12 nucleotides matching TRBD2. The germline CDR1 and CDR2 sequences are SGHTA and FQGNSA. The V segment lost 2 bases and the J segment 12 bases; nucleotides outside the gene matches: 11. This CDR3 comprises 16 residues. Written as DNA, the CDR3 is TGTGCCAGCAGCTTAACTAGCGGGAGGTCTGGGCACGGGCAGTTCTTC. Its protein product is CASSLTSGRSGHGQFF. Drawing the rest from reference TRBV7-2 and TRBJ2-1, the complete variable domain is GAGVSQSPSNKVTEKGKDVELRCDPISGHTALYWYRQSLGQGLEFLIYFQGNSAPDKSGLPSDRFSAERTGGSVSTLTIQRTQQEDSAVYLCASSLTSGRSGHGQFFGPGTRLTVL.

This clone was counted only a few times. The chain combines TRBV5-1 with TRBJ1-2; 12 nucleotides agree with TRBD1. Germline V lookup: CDR1 SGHRS, CDR2 YFSETQ. The CDR3 has 17 amino acids. Trimming at V came to 2 bases and at J to 0 bases, leaving 5 bases not matched to a gene. CDR3 coding DNA: TGCGCCAGCAGCTTTGGGACAGGGGGCGCCGCTAACTATGGCTACACCTTC. Its translation is CASSFGTGGAANYGYTF.

V and J are TRBV29-1 and TRBJ2-1, with unresolved D. V was shortened by 7 bases and J by 6 bases, with 22 bases between the two germline ends. Germline V gives CDR1 SQVTM, CDR2 ANQGSEA. The CDR3 is 15 amino acids. As DNA, the CDR3 is TGCAGCGCTGGCAAGCGAGACCCTAAAACCAATGAGCAGTTCTTC. Amino acid sequence: CSAGKRDPKTNEQFF.

This clone was picked up a small number of times. The genes are TRBV19 and TRBJ1-1; 7 bases line up with TRBD1. With 6 bases clipped from V and 0 bases from J, the junction kept 4 bases outside the gene matches. CDR1 is LNHDA, CDR2 SQIVND, per germline (reference sequence). This CDR3 spans 14 amino acids. The CDR3 reads CASRVTGMNTEAFF. The CDR3 coding sequence is TGTGCCAGTAGGGTGACAGGGATGAACACTGAAGCTTTCTTT. Full variable domain (missing parts from reference TRBV19 and TRBJ1-1): DGGITQSPKYLFRKEGQNVTLSCEQNLNHDAMYWYRQDPGQGLRLIYYSQIVNDFQKGDIAEGYSVSREKKESFPLTVTSAQKNPTAFYLCASRVTGMNTEAFFGQGTRLTVV.

V and J are TRBV28 and TRBJ2-6; D call uncertain. CDR1 MDHEN and CDR2 SYDVKM come from the germline V gene. This CDR3 region has 15 residues. With 6 bases removed from V and 0 bases from J, the gap between germline ends came to 9 bases. This chain's CDR3 is CASSTTRSGANVLTF. The CDR3 coding sequence is TGTGCCAGCAGCACCACGCGCTCTGGGGCCAACGTCCTGACTTTC. The variable domain in full, completed from reference TRBV28 and TRBJ2-6, reads DVKVTQSSRYLVKRTGEKVFLECVQDMDHENMFWYRQDPGLGLRLIYFSYDVKMKEKGDIPEGYSVSREKKERFSLILESASTNQTSMYLCASSTTRSGANVLTFGAGSRLTVL.

CDR3: CSVGRQGASGELFF. As DNA, the CDR3 is TGCAGCGTTGGTCGCCAGGGGGCGTCCGGGGAGCTGTTTTTT. The chain employs TRBV29-1 and TRBJ2-2, with 8 bases aligning to TRBD1. J gave up 6 bases and V 4 bases, and 7 bases lay outside the gene matches. The germline gives CDR1 SQVTM, CDR2 ANQGSEA. The CDR3 has 14 amino acids.

The V and J genes are TRBV30 and TRBJ2-3; 9 bases are a match to TRBD2. V gave up 4 bases and J gave up 4 bases; unmatched junction bases: 9. CDR1 and CDR2 (germline): GTSNPN, SVGIG (reference sequence). This CDR3 has 15 residues. CDR3: CAWNIGGREADTQYF. CDR3 DNA sequence: TGTGCCTGGAATATCGGCGGGAGGGAAGCAGATACGCAGTATTTT. Full variable domain (rest looked up from reference TRBV30 and TRBJ2-3): SQTIHQWPATLVQPVGSPLSLECTVEGTSNPNLYWYRQAAGRGLQLLFYSVGIGQISSEVPQNLSASRPQDRQFILSSKKLLLSDSGFYLCAWNIGGREADTQYFGPGTRLTVL.

This clone was detected ten times or more. This rearrangement joins TRBV14 to TRBJ2-7; 7 positions match TRBD1. The V and J ends lost 5 bases and 6 bases, in that order; junction bases with no gene match: 7. Germline CDR1 is SGHDN and CDR2 is FVKESK. The CDR3 length is 13 residues. In DNA form, the CDR3 reads TGTGCCAGCAGCACCGGGACAGTAGGCGAGCAGTACTTC. It specifies CASSTGTVGEQYF.

This clone was found a few times. The rearrangement links TRBV6-5 to TRBJ2-3, with D tentatively TRBD1 (7 bases). V lost 6 bases, J lost 3 bases, and 16 bases lay in between. The CDR3 extends over 15 amino acids. Germline assignment: CDR1 MNHEY and CDR2 SVGAGI. As DNA, the CDR3 is TGTGCCAGCAGCCGCAGGGGGGCTAGGACAGATACGCAGTATTTT. The encoded protein is CASSRRGARTDTQYF.

This clone was seen a few times. The chain has TRBV5-1 and TRBJ1-3, with D perhaps TRBD1 (5 bases). In germline, CDR1 is SGHRS, CDR2 YFSETQ. Deletions cut 0 bases from V and 0 bases from J, with 10 bases between. The CDR3 spans 16 residues. The CDR3 reads CASSLEGLISGNTIYF. In nucleotides, the CDR3 is TGCGCCAGCAGCTTGGAGGGGCTGATCTCTGGAAACACCATATATTTT.

This clone came up a few times. The chain recombines TRBV9 with TRBJ2-3, with D maybe TRBD2 (5 bases). The ends were cut back, 5 bases at V and 6 bases at J, with 13 bases in the middle. This CDR3 has 13 amino acids. Germline V gives CDR1 SGDLS, CDR2 YYNGEE. Here the CDR3 reads CASSFDYADTQYF. CDR3 nucleotide sequence: TGTGCCAGCAGTTTCGACTATGCGGATACGCAGTATTTT.

This clone showed up just a few times. This chain uses TRBV7-2 with TRBJ2-1; 10 bases map to TRBD2. Losses at the gene ends were 7 bases for V and 8 bases for J; bases not matched to a gene: 11. The CDR3 totals 15 residues. Germline-derived CDR1 and CDR2 are SGHTA and FQGNSA. CDR3 loop: CASTAGLAGVDEQFF. In DNA, the CDR3 is TGTGCCAGCACCGCGGGTCTAGCGGGAGTGGATGAGCAGTTCTTC.

The rearrangement joins TRBV28 to TRBJ1-1, with 8 bases matching TRBD1. The CDR3 covers 13 residues. With V trimmed by 9 bases and J by 5 bases, 8 bases remained unmatched. Germline values: CDR1 MDHEN, CDR2 SYDVKM. The CDR3 nucleotides read TGTGCCAGTCGGTTACAGGGGGGAACTGAAGCTTTCTTT. Amino acid sequence: CASRLQGGTEAFF.

This rearrangement joins TRBV9 to TRBJ2-1; D is possibly TRBD2 (7 bases). The CDR3 has 15 amino acids. In germline, CDR1 is SGDLS, CDR2 YYNGEE. V lost 0 bases and J 10 bases, leaving 17 bases between the germline ends. CDR3 sequence (DNA): TGTGCCAGCAGCGTAGTATCTAGGGGGGAGGGGGAGCAGTTCTTC. Protein: CASSVVSRGEGEQFF.

The chain combines TRBV7-3 with TRBJ1-6, with D possibly being TRBD1 (5 bases). Germline V gene lookup returns CDR1 SGHTA and CDR2 FQGTGA. Trimming shortened V by 2 bases and J by 10 bases, and 12 bases separated the two germline ends. This CDR3 contains 14 residues. CDR3 bases: TGTGCCAGCAGCTTAGTCCAGGGCGCCTCACCCCTCCACTTT. This gives the protein CASSLVQGASPLHF.

This clone was seen a handful of times. This chain joins TRBV29-1 and TRBJ2-2; 10 bases are shared with TRBD1. Germline V lookup: CDR1 SQVTM, CDR2 ANQGSEA. CDR3 length equals 13 residues. With 4 bases clipped from V and 7 bases from J, the junction kept 3 bases outside the gene matches. Here the CDR3 DNA reads TGCAGCGTTGCTGGACAGGGGGGCGGGGAGCTGTTTTTT. It translates to CSVAGQGGGELFF.